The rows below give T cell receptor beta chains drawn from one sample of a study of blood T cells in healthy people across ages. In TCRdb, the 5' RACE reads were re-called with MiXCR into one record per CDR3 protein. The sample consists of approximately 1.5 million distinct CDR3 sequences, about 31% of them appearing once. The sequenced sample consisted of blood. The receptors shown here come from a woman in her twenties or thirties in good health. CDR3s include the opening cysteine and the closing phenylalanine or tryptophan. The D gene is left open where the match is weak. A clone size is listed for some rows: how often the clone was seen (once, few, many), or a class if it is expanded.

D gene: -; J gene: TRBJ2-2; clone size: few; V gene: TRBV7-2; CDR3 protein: CASSFRGSYGELFF; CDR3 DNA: TGTGCCAGCAGCTTTCGGGGGAGCTACGGGGAGCTGTTTTTT
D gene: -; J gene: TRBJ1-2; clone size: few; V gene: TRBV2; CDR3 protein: CASGGHHYGYTF; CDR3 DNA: TGTGCCAGCGGGGGACATCACTATGGCTACACCTTC
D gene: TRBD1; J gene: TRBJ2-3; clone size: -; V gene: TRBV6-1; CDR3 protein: CASSEAGQAGDTQYF; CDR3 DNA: TGTGCCAGCAGTGAAGCGGGACAGGCGGGAGATACGCAGTATTTT
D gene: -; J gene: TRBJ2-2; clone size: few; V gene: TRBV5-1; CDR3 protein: CASRTGRPTGELFF; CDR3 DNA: TGCGCCAGCAGAACGGGCCGACCAACCGGGGAGCTGTTTTTT
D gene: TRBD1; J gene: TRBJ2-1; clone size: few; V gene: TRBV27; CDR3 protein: CASSLYRDRGYNEQFF; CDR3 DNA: TGTGCCAGCAGTCTTTACCGGGACAGGGGTTACAATGAGCAGTTCTTC
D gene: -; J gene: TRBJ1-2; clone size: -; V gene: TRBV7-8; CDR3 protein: CASSSPERGDYGYTF; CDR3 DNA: TGTGCCAGCAGCTCCCCCGAGCGGGGGGACTATGGCTACACCTTC
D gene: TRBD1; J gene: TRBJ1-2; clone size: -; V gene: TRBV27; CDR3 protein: CANSLQRDRGYGYTF; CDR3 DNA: TGTGCCAACAGTTTACAGCGGGACAGGGGCTATGGCTACACCTTC
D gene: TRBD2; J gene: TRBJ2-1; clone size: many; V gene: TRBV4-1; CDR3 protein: CASSQAGLAGDNEQFF; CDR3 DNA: TGCGCCAGCAGCCAGGCAGGACTAGCGGGAGACAATGAGCAGTTCTTC
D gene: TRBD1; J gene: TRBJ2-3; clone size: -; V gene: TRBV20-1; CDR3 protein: CSAWTGLRTDTQYF; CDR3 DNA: TGCAGTGCTTGGACAGGCCTTCGCACAGATACGCAGTATTTT
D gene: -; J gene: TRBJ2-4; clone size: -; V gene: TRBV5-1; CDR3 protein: CASSFEPKQEQYF; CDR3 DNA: TGCGCCAGCAGCTTTGAACCTAAGCAGGAGCAGTACTTC
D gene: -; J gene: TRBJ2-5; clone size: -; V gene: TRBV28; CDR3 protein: CASSSWTERSQETQYF; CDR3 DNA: TGTGCCAGCAGTTCTTGGACAGAAAGAAGCCAAGAGACCCAGTACTTC
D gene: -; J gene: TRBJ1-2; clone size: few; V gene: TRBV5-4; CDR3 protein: CASSLISRTELGYTF; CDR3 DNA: TGTGCCAGCAGCTTGATCTCCAGGACAGAGCTTGGCTACACCTTC
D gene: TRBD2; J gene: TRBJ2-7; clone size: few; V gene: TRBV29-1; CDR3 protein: CRPGVASGILSYEQYF; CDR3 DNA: TGCAGGCCGGGAGTGGCTAGCGGGATTCTGTCCTACGAGCAGTACTTC
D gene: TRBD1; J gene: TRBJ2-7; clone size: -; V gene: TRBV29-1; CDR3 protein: CSVVGLDRAPYEQYF; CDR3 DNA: TGCAGCGTTGTGGGTTTGGACAGGGCCCCCTACGAGCAGTACTTC
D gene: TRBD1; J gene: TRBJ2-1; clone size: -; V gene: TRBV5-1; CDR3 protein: CASTLGDSSYNEQFF; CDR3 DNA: TGCGCCAGCACCCTAGGGGACAGCTCCTACAATGAGCAGTTCTTC
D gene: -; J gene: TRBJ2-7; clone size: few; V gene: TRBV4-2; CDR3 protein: CASSQRTPVVDEQYF; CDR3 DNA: TGTGCCAGCAGCCAGCGGACCCCCGTTGTCGACGAGCAGTACTTC
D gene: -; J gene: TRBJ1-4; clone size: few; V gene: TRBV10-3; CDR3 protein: CAIRRGGAGEKLFF; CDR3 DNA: TGTGCCATCAGAAGAGGGGGGGCAGGCGAAAAACTGTTTTTT
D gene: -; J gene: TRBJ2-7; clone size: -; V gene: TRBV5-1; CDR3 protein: CASSLGPSAYEQYF; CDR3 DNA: TGCGCCAGCAGCTTAGGGCCTAGCGCCTACGAGCAGTACTTC
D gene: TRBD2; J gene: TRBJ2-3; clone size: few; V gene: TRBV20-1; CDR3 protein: CSAESGKYTDTQYF; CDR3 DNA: TGCAGTGCTGAAAGCGGGAAATACACAGATACGCAGTATTTT
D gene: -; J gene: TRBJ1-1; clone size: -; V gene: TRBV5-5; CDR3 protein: CASSRGPSDEAFF; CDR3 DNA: TGTGCCAGCAGCCGGGGGCCTAGTGATGAAGCTTTCTTT
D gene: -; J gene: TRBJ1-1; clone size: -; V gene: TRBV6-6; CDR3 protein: CASRIQVLTEAFF; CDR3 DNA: TGTGCCAGCAGGATACAGGTACTAACTGAAGCTTTCTTT
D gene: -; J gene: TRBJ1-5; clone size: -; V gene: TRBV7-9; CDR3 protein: CASSSYDRGGQPQHF; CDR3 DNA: TGTGCCAGCAGCTCCTACGACCGGGGGGGTCAGCCCCAGCATTTT
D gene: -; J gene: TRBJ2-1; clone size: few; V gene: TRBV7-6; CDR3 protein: CASSLHRLDNEQFF; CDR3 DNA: TGTGCCAGCAGCTTGCACAGGTTAGACAATGAGCAGTTCTTC
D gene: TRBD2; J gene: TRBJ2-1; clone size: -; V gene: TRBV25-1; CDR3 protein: CASSKHSSGSSYNEQFF; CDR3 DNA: TGTGCCAGCAGTAAACATAGTAGCGGGAGCTCCTACAATGAGCAGTTCTTC
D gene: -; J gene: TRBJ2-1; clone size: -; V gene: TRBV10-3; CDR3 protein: CAISERPRNNEQFF; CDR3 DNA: TGTGCCATCAGTGAGCGCCCGAGGAACAATGAGCAGTTCTTC
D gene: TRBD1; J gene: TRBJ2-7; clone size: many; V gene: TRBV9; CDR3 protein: CASSVGGTGGYEQYF; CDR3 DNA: TGTGCCAGCAGCGTAGGAGGGACAGGGGGTTACGAGCAGTACTTC
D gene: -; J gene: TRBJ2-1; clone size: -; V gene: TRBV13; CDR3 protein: CASSYTAVSYNEQFF; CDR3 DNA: TGTGCCAGCAGCTATACGGCAGTCTCCTACAATGAGCAGTTCTTC
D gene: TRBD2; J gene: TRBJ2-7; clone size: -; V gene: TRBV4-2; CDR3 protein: CACSQTGTSGSYEQYF; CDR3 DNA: TGTGCCTGCAGCCAGACCGGGACTAGCGGGTCCTACGAGCAGTACTTC
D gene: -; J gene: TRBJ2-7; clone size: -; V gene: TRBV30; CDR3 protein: CAFRGLAYEQYF; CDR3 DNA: TGTGCCTTTCGGGGATTGGCCTACGAGCAGTACTTC
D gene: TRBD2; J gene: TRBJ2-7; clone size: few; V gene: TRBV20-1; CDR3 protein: CSARGGIGAAYEQYF; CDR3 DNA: TGCAGTGCTAGGGGGGGGATCGGGGCGGCTTACGAGCAGTACTTC
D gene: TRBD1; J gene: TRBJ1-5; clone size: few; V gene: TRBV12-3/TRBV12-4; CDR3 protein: CASSGGQGEPQHF; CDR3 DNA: TGTGCCAGCAGTGGGGGACAGGGTGAGCCCCAGCATTTT
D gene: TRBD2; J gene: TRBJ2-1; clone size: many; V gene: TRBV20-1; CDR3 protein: CSAPGLAGHNEQFF; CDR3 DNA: TGCAGTGCCCCGGGACTAGCGGGACACAATGAGCAGTTCTTC